The clone carrying this T cell receptor (beta chain) was seen a handful of times. Its matching antigen is unknown. This CDR3 comprises 15 residues. Trimming stripped 5 bases from V and 0 bases from J, with 12 bases between. CDR1 is SGHNT and CDR2 is YENEEA in the germline V gene. The data were produced by immunoSEQ multiplex PCR, yet TCRdb's version contains in-frame clones alone and is incomplete. The data contain approximately 2,400 clones, roughly 25% of them seen just once; the ten biggest clones take up roughly 9.4%. The record originates from a study of T cells in localized non-small cell lung cancer. Study results and caveats: A single tumor region was sequenced, leaving heterogeneity possible. Uninvolved adjacent lung had the highest recorded T cell clonality, with tumor below it. Adjacent lung exhibited a median of 57 among the 100 most abundant tumor clones.

The source material was normal lung tissue next to the tumor, sampled before any cancer treatment. The origin of this receptor is a man between 40 and 75 years old with stage II lung adenocarcinoma. The V and J genes are TRBV11-3 and TRBJ2-3; tentative D call: TRBD2 (6 bases). The CDR3 region has the DNA TGTGCCAGCAGCCCGCGGGGCTTGAGCACAGATACGCAGTATTTT. Translated: CASSPRGLSTDTQYF. Variable domain in full (rest from reference TRBV11-3 and TRBJ2-3): EAGVVQSPRYKIIEKKQPVAFWCNPISGHNTLYWYLQNLGQGPELLIRYENEEAVDDSQLPKDRFSAERLKGVDSTLKIQPAELGDSAVYLCASSPRGLSTDTQYFGPGTRLTVL.